This TCR beta chain stems from a study of T cell responses to AZD1222 COVID-19 vaccine. J gave up 0 bases and V 5 bases, and 5 bases lay outside the gene matches. Germline lookup yields CDR1 MDHEN and CDR2 SYDVKM. CDR3 length: 16 residues. Repertoires were generated with immunoSEQ multiplex PCR, while TCRdb's copy carries only in-frame clones and drops some. The sample has 100,000 to 150,000 clones, roughly 90% seen once. The origin of this receptor is an adult in good health. Sequenced here: peripheral blood, sampled on day 0 of AZD1222 vaccination. The chain has TRBV28 and TRBJ1-3, with TRBD1 matching over 9 bases. The CDR3 sequence: CASSPPGQGSGNTIYF. The CDR3 nucleotides read TGTGCCAGCAGTCCTCCGGGACAGGGCTCTGGAAACACCATATATTTT.